This is a list of T cell receptor beta chains from one sample in a study of spatial heterogeneity in lung cancer. MiXCR was run by TCRdb on the 5' RACE reads, yielding one entry per CDR3 protein. Found here are some 2,700 distinct CDR3 sequences, roughly 27% of them singletons; the top ten hold under 14%. The sequenced sample was lung tumor tissue, obtained at surgery. These receptors were taken from a female donor with early-stage non-small cell lung cancer. The CDR3 runs from the conserved cysteine through the conserved F or W. Fields, in order: V gene, D gene, clone size, J gene, CDR3 protein, CDR3 DNA. D genes are given only for firm matches. Where a row states a size, it is once, few, many or the class of an expanded clone; other rows omit it.

TRBV29-1,NA,NA,TRBJ2-3,CSVGVPRNYRTQYF,TGCAGCGTTGGTGTACCCCGAAACTACCGAACGCAGTATTTT
TRBV28,NA,NA,TRBJ2-1,CASILSGARNEQFF,TGTGCCAGCATCTTATCCGGGGCCCGCAATGAGCAGTTCTTC
TRBV6-6,NA,few,TRBJ1-1,CASSYQGRDTEAFF,TGTGCCAGCAGTTATCAGGGTCGGGACACTGAAGCTTTCTTT
TRBV20-1,TRBD2,NA,TRBJ2-3,CSARTSWREKRTDTQYF,TGCAGTGCTAGGACTTCCTGGCGGGAGAAGAGGACAGATACGCAGTATTTT
TRBV6-5,TRBD2,few,TRBJ2-1,CASSSSGGAYNEQFF,TGTGCCAGCAGTTCCAGCGGGGGGGCCTACAATGAGCAGTTCTTC
TRBV7-8,NA,NA,TRBJ2-2,CASSLIVAGELFF,TGTGCCAGCAGCCTAATAGTAGCCGGGGAGCTGTTTTTT
TRBV24-1,TRBD2,NA,TRBJ2-3,CATSDPGLAGGPDTQYF,TGTGCCACCAGTGATCCCGGACTAGCGGGAGGGCCAGATACGCAGTATTTT
TRBV28,TRBD1,few,TRBJ2-1,CASSFRQGLGYNEQFF,TGTGCCAGCAGTTTCCGACAGGGGTTGGGATACAATGAGCAGTTCTTC
TRBV10-3,NA,few,TRBJ2-2,CAISAGHQNTGELFF,TGTGCCATCAGTGCGGGACATCAGAACACCGGGGAGCTGTTTTTT
TRBV28,TRBD2,few,TRBJ2-7,CASSSHGAGGGEQYF,TGTGCCAGCAGTTCCCATGGAGCGGGAGGGGGTGAGCAGTACTTC
TRBV6-5,NA,few,TRBJ2-5,CASSLHRQGGGQETQYF,TGTGCCAGCAGCCTCCACCGACAGGGAGGGGGCCAAGAGACCCAGTACTTC
TRBV7-9,NA,medium-sized,TRBJ1-1,CASRTSETNTEAFF,TGTGCCAGCAGAACCTCGGAGACGAACACTGAAGCTTTCTTT
TRBV24-1,TRBD1,NA,TRBJ1-1,CATSEGTGSFTEAFF,TGTGCCACCAGTGAAGGGACAGGGAGTTTCACTGAAGCTTTCTTT
TRBV20-1,NA,few,TRBJ2-5,CSSRRGLTETQYF,TGCAGTTCGAGGAGGGGTTTAACGGAGACCCAGTACTTC
TRBV7-2,NA,NA,TRBJ2-7,CASSLEQHYEQYF,TGTGCCAGCAGCTTAGAACAGCACTACGAGCAGTACTTC
TRBV5-1,TRBD2,medium-sized,TRBJ2-5,CASGVPGRDETQYF,TGCGCCAGCGGAGTCCCGGGGAGGGACGAGACCCAGTACTTC
TRBV20-1,NA,many,TRBJ1-1,CSASRANTEAFF,TGCAGTGCTAGTAGGGCGAACACTGAAGCTTTCTTT
TRBV7-9,NA,few,TRBJ2-3,CALRPSTDTQYF,TGTGCCTTACGACCGTCCACAGATACGCAGTATTTT
TRBV10-3,NA,many,TRBJ2-3,CAISESRGQGTSTDTQYF,TGTGCCATCAGTGAGTCGAGGGGCCAGGGGACTAGCACAGATACGCAGTATTTT
TRBV18,NA,NA,TRBJ2-5,CASSTGHQETQYF,TGTGCCAGCTCAACGGGACACCAAGAGACCCAGTACTTC
TRBV7-2,TRBD2,NA,TRBJ2-7,CASSLGGLATPLEYF,TGTGCCAGCAGCTTAGGGGGACTAGCAACGCCGTTAGAGTACTTC
TRBV11-2,NA,few,TRBJ2-5,CASRVAGTQETQYF,TGTGCCAGCAGAGTCGCCGGGACACAAGAGACCCAGTACTTC
TRBV2,NA,NA,TRBJ2-4,CASSAADSNIQYF,TGTGCCAGCAGTGCGGCCGACAGTAACATTCAGTACTTC
TRBV19,NA,NA,TRBJ2-2,CASSRANTGELFF,TGTGCCAGTAGTAGAGCGAACACCGGGGAGCTGTTTTTT
TRBV29-1,NA,NA,TRBJ1-2,CSVEDLQRGRGGYTF,TGCAGCGTTGAAGATCTTCAGCGGGGGCGTGGAGGCTACACCTTC
TRBV20-1,TRBD1,once,TRBJ2-1,CSARDPRQGVNEQFF,TGCAGTGCTAGAGACCCTAGACAGGGCGTGAATGAGCAGTTCTTC
TRBV11-1,TRBD1,few,TRBJ2-7,CASSPDRAYEQYF,TGTGCCAGCAGTCCGGACAGGGCCTACGAGCAGTACTTC
TRBV7-8,TRBD1,medium-sized,TRBJ2-7,CASSFDRVRNEQYF,TGTGCCAGCAGCTTCGACAGGGTTAGGAACGAGCAGTACTTC
TRBV20-1,NA,many,TRBJ2-7,CSARDRQASSYEQYF,TGCAGTGCTAGAGATAGGCAGGCTAGCTCCTACGAGCAGTACTTC
TRBV7-2,NA,NA,TRBJ2-1,CASSTTNNEQFF,TGTGCCAGCAGCACGACTAACAATGAGCAGTTCTTC
TRBV15,NA,few,TRBJ2-6,CATSREAGHSSGANVLTF,TGTGCCACCAGCAGAGAGGCCGGACACAGCTCTGGGGCCAACGTCCTGACTTTC
TRBV28,TRBD2,NA,TRBJ2-1,CASSLYGGGSYNEQFF,TGTGCCAGCAGTTTATACGGGGGAGGGTCCTACAATGAGCAGTTCTTC
TRBV5-6,NA,NA,TRBJ2-7,CASSLDASSYEQYF,TGTGCCAGCAGCTTGGACGCTAGCTCCTACGAGCAGTACTTC
TRBV7-9,NA,many,TRBJ1-5,CASSPATVNQPQHF,TGTGCCAGCAGCCCCGCAACAGTCAATCAGCCCCAGCATTTT
TRBV29-1,NA,medium-sized,TRBJ1-2,CSVENIPSDGYTF,TGCAGCGTTGAAAACATTCCGTCGGATGGCTACACCTTC
TRBV12-3/TRBV12-4,TRBD2,medium-sized,TRBJ2-2,CASRPSGDTGELFF,TGTGCCAGCAGACCTAGCGGGGACACCGGGGAGCTGTTTTTT
TRBV20-1,TRBD2,large,TRBJ2-1,CSATQTSGMDNEQFF,TGCAGTGCCACGCAAACTAGCGGGATGGATAATGAGCAGTTCTTC
TRBV6-1,NA,few,TRBJ2-3,CASSALPGGTDTQYF,TGTGCCAGCAGTGCCCTCCCCGGAGGAACAGATACGCAGTATTTT
TRBV7-2,NA,NA,TRBJ2-3,CASSTTSADTQYF,TGTGCCAGCAGCACCACTAGTGCAGATACGCAGTATTTT
TRBV5-1,NA,few,TRBJ2-5,CASSADIPSGTQYF,TGCGCCAGCAGCGCGGACATCCCCTCGGGGACCCAGTACTTC